The clone carrying this T cell receptor (beta chain) was seen once. The sample originates from a study of blood T cell repertoires in COVID-19. About the study: T cells, B-cell-depleted T cells, or PBMCs supplied cDNA or gDNA.

The CDR3 spans 16 residues. The V segment lost 0 bases and the J segment 0 bases; nucleotides outside the gene matches: 1. In germline, CDR1 is MNHEY, CDR2 SVGAGI. Participants were aged about 18 to 90 years, lived in roughly 23 US areas, and enrolled virtually. Someone with COVID-19 had been met by exposed participants within 2 weeks before study entry. Per the study methods: Reference gene primer amplification gave nucleated cell count estimates. Sequencing was performed with immunoSEQ multiplex PCR; in TCRdb, only in-frame clones are kept and a portion is missing. V and J calls and clone size are those listed in that table; D and trimming were worked out from the DNA. Here the sample spans 400,000 to 500,000 clones, about 88% being singletons.

The source material was PBMCs or T cells enriched from blood (not recorded which). This chain links TRBV6-5 with TRBJ2-5, with 10 bases fitting TRBD2. The sequence was collected from a woman aged 18-29 years who had been exposed to COVID-19. CDR3 residues: CASSYSSGRNQETQYF. CDR3 coding DNA: TGTGCCAGCAGTTACTCTAGCGGGAGGAACCAAGAGACCCAGTACTTC.